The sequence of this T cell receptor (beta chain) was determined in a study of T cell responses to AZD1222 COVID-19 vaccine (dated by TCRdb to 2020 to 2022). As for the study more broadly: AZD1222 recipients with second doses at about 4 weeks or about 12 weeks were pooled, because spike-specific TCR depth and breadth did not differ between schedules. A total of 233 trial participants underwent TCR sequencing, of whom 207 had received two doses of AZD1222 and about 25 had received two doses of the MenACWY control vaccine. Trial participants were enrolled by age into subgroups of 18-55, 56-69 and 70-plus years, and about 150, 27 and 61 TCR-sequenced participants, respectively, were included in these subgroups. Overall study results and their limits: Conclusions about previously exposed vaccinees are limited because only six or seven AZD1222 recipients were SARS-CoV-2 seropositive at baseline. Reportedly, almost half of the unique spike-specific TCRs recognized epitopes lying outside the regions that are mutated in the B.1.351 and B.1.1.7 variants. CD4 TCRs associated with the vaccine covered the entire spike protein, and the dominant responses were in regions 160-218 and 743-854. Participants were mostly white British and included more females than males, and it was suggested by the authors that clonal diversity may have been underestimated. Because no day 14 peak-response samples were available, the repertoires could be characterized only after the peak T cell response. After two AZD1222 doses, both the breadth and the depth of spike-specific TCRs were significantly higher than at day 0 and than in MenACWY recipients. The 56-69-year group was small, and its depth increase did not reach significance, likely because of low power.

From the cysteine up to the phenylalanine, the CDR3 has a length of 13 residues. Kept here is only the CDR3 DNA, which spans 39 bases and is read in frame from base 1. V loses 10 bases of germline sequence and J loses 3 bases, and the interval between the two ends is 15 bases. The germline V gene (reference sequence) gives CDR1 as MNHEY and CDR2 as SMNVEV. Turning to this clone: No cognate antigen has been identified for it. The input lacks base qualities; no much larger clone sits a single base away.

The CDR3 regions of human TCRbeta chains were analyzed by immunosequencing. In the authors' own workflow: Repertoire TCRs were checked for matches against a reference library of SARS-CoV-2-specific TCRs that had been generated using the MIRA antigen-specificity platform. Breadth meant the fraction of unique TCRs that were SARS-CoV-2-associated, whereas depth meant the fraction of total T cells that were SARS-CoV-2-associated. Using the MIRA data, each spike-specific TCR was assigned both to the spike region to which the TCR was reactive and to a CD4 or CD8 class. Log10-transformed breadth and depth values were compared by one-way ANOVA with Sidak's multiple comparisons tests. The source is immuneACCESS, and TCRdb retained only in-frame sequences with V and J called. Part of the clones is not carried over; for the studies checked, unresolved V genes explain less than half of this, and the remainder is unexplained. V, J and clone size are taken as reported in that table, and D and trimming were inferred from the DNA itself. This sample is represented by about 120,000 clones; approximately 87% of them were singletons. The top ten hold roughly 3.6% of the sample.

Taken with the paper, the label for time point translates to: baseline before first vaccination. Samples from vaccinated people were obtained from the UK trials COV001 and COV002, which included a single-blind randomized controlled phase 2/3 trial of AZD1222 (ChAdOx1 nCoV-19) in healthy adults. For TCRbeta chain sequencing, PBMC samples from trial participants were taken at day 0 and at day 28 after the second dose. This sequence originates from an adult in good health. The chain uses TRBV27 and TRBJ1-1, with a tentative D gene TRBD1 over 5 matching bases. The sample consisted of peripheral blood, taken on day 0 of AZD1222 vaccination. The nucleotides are TGTGCCACCTCTCCGCAGGGCGACACTGAAGCTTTCTTT. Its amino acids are CATSPQGDTEAFF.